The entry that follows covers one T cell receptor (beta chain) sequence. A much larger clone lies a single base off, so this may be a read error. This sample was taken from a study of tumor-infiltrating lymphocytes in oesophageal squamous cell carcinoma. V shed 3 bases and J shed 14 bases, with 21 bases lying between them. The CDR3 is 14 amino acids. In germline, CDR1 is MNHEY, CDR2 SMNVEV (reference sequence). TCRdb re-derived calls from the PCR reads in MiXCR, one entry per CDR3 protein. This sample yields around 16,000 distinct CDR3 sequences, of which 50% are seen a single time; roughly 17% belongs to the top ten.

The V gene is TRBV27, the J gene TRBJ2-3, with D possibly TRBD2 on 6 matching bases. The clonotype was recovered from a male donor with esophageal squamous cell carcinoma. The sample was esophageal tumor tissue. The CDR3 region is CASSLRLRGGELYF. CDR3 bases: TGTGCCAGCAGTTTGCGGCTTCGGGGCGGGGAGCTGTATTTT.